Reported below is one TCR beta chain. Its antigen is unidentified. The CDR3 runs to 14 residues. Germline CDR1 is MNHNS and CDR2 is SASEGT. V lost 0 bases and J 10 bases, leaving 12 bases between the germline ends. This entry is derived from a study of T cell responses to AZD1222 COVID-19 vaccine. Using immunoSEQ multiplex PCR, the repertoire was profiled, and TCRdb retains in-frame clones only, with some absent. The table lists around 140,000 clones, 75% to 90% of them singletons. The study's findings and limits: Of spike-specific TCRs, nearly half reportedly target regions left unmutated in variants. The CD4 TCRs associated with vaccination extended across spike and predominated at 160-218 and 743-854.

This receptor was obtained from an adult in good health. This specimen was peripheral blood, taken on day 0 of AZD1222 vaccination. The rearrangement joins TRBV6-1 to TRBJ1-4; D is ambiguous. The CDR3 reads CASSEALGGVKLFF. The CDR3 nucleotides are TGTGCCAGCAGTGAAGCGTTAGGAGGTGTAAAACTGTTTTTT.